Below, 2 T cell receptor beta chains from the same sample are listed, as sequenced in a study of identifying expanded T cells in peripheral blood. Repertoires were generated with immunoSEQ multiplex PCR, while TCRdb's copy carries only in-frame clones and drops some. The data show approximately 97,000 clones, approximately 88% seen once. What was sequenced was blood. The receptors originated from a person aged 18 to 75 in good health.

This clone has just one count. The rearrangement links TRBV15 to TRBJ2-7, with D uncertain. The germline V and J ends were trimmed by 0 bases and 3 bases, with 9 bases remaining between them. This CDR3 region has 14 residues. From germline, CDR1 is LNHNV and CDR2 YYDKDF (reference sequence). The CDR3 spells CATSRDPASYEQYF. CDR3 DNA sequence: TGTGCCACCAGCAGAGATCCCGCGAGCTACGAGCAGTACTTC.

The chain couples TRBV5-1 to TRBJ2-3; 9 bases line up with TRBD2. Germline CDR1 and CDR2: SGHRS and YFSETQ. The CDR3 is made up of 14 amino acids. The junction had 3 bases not matched to a gene; V was cut back by 2 bases and J by 5 bases. Here the CDR3 reads CASSFRLAEDTQYF. In DNA form, the CDR3 reads TGCGCCAGCAGCTTCCGACTAGCGGAAGATACGCAGTATTTT.